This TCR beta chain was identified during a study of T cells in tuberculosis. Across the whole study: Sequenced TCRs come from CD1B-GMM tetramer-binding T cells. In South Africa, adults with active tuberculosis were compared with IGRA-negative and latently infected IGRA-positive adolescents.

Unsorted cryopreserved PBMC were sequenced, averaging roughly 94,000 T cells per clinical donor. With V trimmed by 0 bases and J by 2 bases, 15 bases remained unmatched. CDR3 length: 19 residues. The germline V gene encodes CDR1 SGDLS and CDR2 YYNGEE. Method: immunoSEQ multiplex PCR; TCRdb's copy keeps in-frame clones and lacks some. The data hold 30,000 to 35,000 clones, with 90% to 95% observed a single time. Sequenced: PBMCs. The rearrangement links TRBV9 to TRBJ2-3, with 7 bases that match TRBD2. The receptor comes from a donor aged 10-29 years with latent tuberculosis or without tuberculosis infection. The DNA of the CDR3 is TGTGCCAGCAGCGTAGCAGAAACTCTAGCGGAGGGGTTCACAGATACGCAGTATTTT. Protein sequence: CASSVAETLAEGFTDTQYF.